The 16 T cell receptor beta chains presented below share a single source sample, sequenced in a study of T cells in Graves' hyperthyroidism and ophthalmopathy. RNA transcripts yielded amplified TCR beta CDR3 regions. HTBI primers were the set used in a first-round RT-PCR of the TCR CDR3. TCRdb reanalysed the multiplex PCR reads using MiXCR and keeps one entry per CDR3 protein. The sample includes approximately 480,000 distinct CDR3 sequences, about 20% seen only once; the top ten take approximately 26%. Sequenced input: blood. These TCRs come from a man aged 18 to 29 with Graves' hyperthyroidism.

At least ten counts were recorded for this clonotype. The chain links TRBV2 to TRBJ2-7, with a possible D match to TRBD2 (5 bases). CDR1 is SNHLY, CDR2 FYNNEI, per germline. Trimming removed 0 bases at V and 6 bases at J, with 15 bases between. The CDR3 is made up of 15 amino acids. In DNA form, the CDR3 reads TGTGCCAGCAGTGAAGCGCTGGACTCCCGAGCCGAGCAGTACTTC. This codes for CASSEALDSRAEQYF. The full variable domain, its missing parts supplied by reference TRBV2 and TRBJ2-7, is EPEVTQTPSHQVTQMGQEVILRCVPISNHLYFYWYRQILGQKVEFLVSFYNNEISEKSEIFDDQFSVERPDGSNFTLKIRSTKLEDSAMYFCASSEALDSRAEQYFGPGTRLTVT.

In its sample, this clonotype was seen many times. This rearrangement joins TRBV11-2 to TRBJ1-1; possible D gene TRBD1, 6 bases. CDR3 size: 13 residues. Between the trimmed V and J ends, which lost 2 bases and 7 bases, there was a span of 11 bases. In germline, CDR1 is SGHAT, CDR2 FQNNGV. This CDR3 is CASSLNRDLEAFF. DNA for the CDR3: TGTGCCAGCAGCTTAAACAGGGATCTTGAAGCTTTCTTT.

This clonotype was seen more than once but under ten times. The CDR3 nucleotides read TGTGCCAGTGGGAAACTTCGGGAGCCGAGGAGGAACACTGAAGCTTTCTTT. Translating it yields CASGKLREPRRNTEAFF. The genes are TRBV28 and TRBJ1-1; D unclear. V was shortened by 9 bases and J by 1 base, with 24 bases between the two germline ends. The length of the CDR3 is 17 residues. Germline V gives CDR1 MDHEN, CDR2 SYDVKM.

The chain recombines TRBV11-2 with TRBJ2-7; 7 positions match TRBD1. Germline V lookup: CDR1 SGHAT, CDR2 FQNNGV. There are 14 residues in the CDR3. Trimming removed 7 bases from V and 4 bases from J; junction bases left unmatched: 10. In DNA form, the CDR3 reads TGTGCCAGCACCAAGACAGGGAAGATGTACGAGCAGTACTTC. Its protein product is CASTKTGKMYEQYF.

The table lists this clonotype with many counts. The gene calls are TRBV4-1 and TRBJ1-1; D unclear. Germline loops: CDR1 MGHRA, CDR2 YSYEKL. Trimming removed 1 base at V and 3 bases at J, with 18 bases between. This CDR3 spans 17 amino acids. The CDR3 region is CASSQGIPRGVYTEAFF. CDR3 nucleotides: TGCGCCAGCAGCCAAGGAATCCCCCGCGGGGTTTACACTGAAGCTTTCTTT.

This clonotype was seen repeatedly, ten times or more. V usage is TRBV29-1 and J usage is TRBJ1-1; 10 nucleotides match TRBD1. Germline values: CDR1 SQVTM, CDR2 ANQGSEA. The CDR3 spans 14 residues. With 4 bases clipped from V and 7 bases from J, the junction kept 9 bases outside the gene matches. CDR3 bases: TGCAGCGTTGGCCTTGGGGACAGGGGCGATGAAGCTTTCTTT. The encoded protein is CSVGLGDRGDEAFF.

This clonotype was seen only a few times. The chain is built from TRBV3-1 and TRBJ2-7; TRBD2 might be the D (6 bases). Germline CDR1 reads LGHDT; CDR2 reads YNNKEL (reference sequence). Trimming pared 3 bases from V and 2 bases from J, leaving 17 bases between. The CDR3 is 16 amino acids. The CDR3 DNA reads TGTGCCAGCAGCCAGGCCACCTCTGCGGGACCCTACGAGCAGTACTTC. Encoded protein: CASSQATSAGPYEQYF.

V and J are TRBV6-1 and TRBJ1-3; D ambiguous. Germline lookup yields CDR1 MNHNS and CDR2 SASEGT. The CDR3 length is 16 residues. The V and J ends lost 1 base and 0 bases respectively, with 10 bases between them. CDR3 sequence: CASSEVRPFSGNTIYF. CDR3 in DNA: TGTGCCAGCAGTGAAGTCAGGCCTTTCTCTGGAAACACCATATATTTT.

Comments on this clonotype: No conserved phenylalanine or tryptophan is present at the end of the CDR3, so a read error is the likely explanation. The V and J genes are TRBV27 and TRBJ2-7; D unclear. This CDR3 is built from 13 residues. Trimming took 6 bases from V and 0 from J, leaving 9 bases between them. From germline, CDR1 is MNHEY and CDR2 SMNVEV (reference sequence). For the CDR3, the DNA is TGTGCCAGCAGGCTTGGGGTCTCCTACGAGCAGTACCTC. Its translation: CASRLGVSYEQYL.

The rearrangement links TRBV20-1 to TRBJ2-7; 9 nucleotides line up with TRBD2. The CDR3 is 11 residues long. From germline, CDR1 is DFQATT and CDR2 SNEGSKA (reference sequence). Trimming took 5 bases from V and 5 from J; bases not matched to a gene: 1. As DNA, the CDR3 is TGCAGTGCTTCTAGCGGGGACGAGCAGTACTTC. Its translation: CSASSGDEQYF.

Ten or more counts support this clonotype. CDR3 sequence: CASSYPGFPYEQYF. CDR3 DNA sequence: TGTGCCAGCAGTTATCCCGGATTTCCCTACGAGCAGTACTTC. This sequence joins TRBV6-7 and TRBJ2-7, with unresolved D. TRBV6-7 counts as an open reading frame of uncertain function. The CDR3 totals 14 residues. V was shortened by 3 bases and J by 2 bases, with 11 bases between the two germline ends.

At least ten counts were recorded for this clonotype. The rearrangement joins TRBV9 to TRBJ2-7; D is uncertain. This CDR3 has 14 amino acids. The germline V gene has CDR1 SGDLS and CDR2 YYNGEE. Deletions cut 1 base from V and 2 bases from J, with 10 bases between. DNA of the CDR3: TGTGCCAGCAGCGTAAGTAGCCGTGCCTACGAGCAGTACTTC. It translates to CASSVSSRAYEQYF.

The rearrangement joins TRBV14 to TRBJ2-4, with 10 bases aligning to TRBD2. Per the germline V gene, CDR1 is SGHDN and CDR2 is FVKESK. The length of the CDR3 is 24 residues. J gave up 3 bases and V 0 bases, and 26 bases lay outside the gene matches. CDR3 nucleotides: TGTGCCAGCAGCCAAGATTCTTCCCCCTGTGTGAGCGGGGGGGCCCCCAAGGACAAAAACATTCAGTACTTC. Amino acid sequence: CASSQDSSPCVSGGAPKDKNIQYF.

This clonotype was recorded at least ten times. The V gene is TRBV6-5, the J gene TRBJ2-2; TRBD1 is a possible D gene (5 bases). This CDR3 spans 14 amino acids. Trimming cost V 0 bases and J 4 bases, with 6 bases left between them. Germline V lookup: CDR1 MNHEY, CDR2 SVGAGI. In nucleotides, the CDR3 is TGTGCCAGCAGTTACTCAGGGGTCACCGGGGAGCTGTTTTTT. As protein: CASSYSGVTGELFF.

This clonotype was seen repeatedly, ten times or more. The rearrangement joins TRBV6-5 to TRBJ1-3; D uncertain. V gave up 7 bases and J gave up 0 bases, with 16 bases separating them. From germline, CDR1 is MNHEY and CDR2 SVGAGI. The CDR3 has 16 residues. The CDR3 is CASIISRRTSGNTIYF. The CDR3 DNA follows: TGTGCCAGCATTATATCACGGCGGACCTCTGGAAACACCATATATTTT.

Many counts were recorded for this clonotype. The chain links TRBV4-2 to TRBJ2-7; TRBD2 is a possible D gene (5 bases). Germline V gene sequence: CDR1 LGHNA, CDR2 YNFKEQ. Trimming took off 6 bases at V and 3 bases at J, with 12 bases between the two ends. The CDR3 runs to 13 residues. The CDR3 here is CASSPGINYEQYF. The CDR3 coding sequence is TGTGCCAGCAGTCCGGGGATTAACTACGAGCAGTACTTC.